The 19 T cell receptor beta chains given below trace back to one sample, sequenced in a study of T cells in localized non-small cell lung cancer. Here immunoSEQ multiplex PCR was the method, and the copy in TCRdb shows in-frame clones only, minus some. The sample lists some 15,000 clones, over 75% occurring once. This material consisted of peripheral blood mononuclear cells, taken before any cancer treatment. The origin of the receptors is a male donor older than 55 with stage II lung adenocarcinoma.

V usage is TRBV23-1 and J usage is TRBJ1-4, with 10 bases matching TRBD1. TRBV23-1 is given ORF status, its function remaining uncertain. This CDR3 is built from 15 residues. V dropped 0 bases and J dropped 8; count of bases not matched to a gene: 3. The CDR3: CASSQSTGGNEKLFF. In DNA form, the CDR3 reads TGCGCCAGCAGTCAATCGACAGGGGGCAACGAAAAACTGTTTTTT.

The chain combines TRBV7-9 with TRBJ1-1, with D possibly being TRBD1 (5 bases). In germline, CDR1 is SEHNR, CDR2 FQNEAQ (reference sequence). This CDR3 spans 13 amino acids. V lost 6 bases to trimming and J lost 1 base, with 9 bases between them. The CDR3 DNA follows: TGTGCCAGCAGTTTCAGGGAGAACACTGAAGCTTTCTTT. This encodes CASSFRENTEAFF.

The gene calls are TRBV10-3 and TRBJ2-7; TRBD2 might be the D (9 bases). In germline, CDR1 is ENHRY, CDR2 SYGVKD. The V end was cut by 4 bases, the J end by 6 bases, with 28 bases between. The CDR3 covers 18 residues. The CDR3 protein is CAISVVQGGIAGAPEQYF. In nucleotides, the CDR3 is TGTGCCATCAGTGTCGTACAGGGGGGAATAGCGGGAGCCCCCGAGCAGTACTTC.

V is TRBV27 and J is TRBJ1-4, with D perhaps matching TRBD1 (5 bases). Trimming shortened V by 3 bases and J by 5 bases, and 10 bases separated the two germline ends. This CDR3 is built from 14 residues. The germline gives CDR1 MNHEY, CDR2 SMNVEV (reference sequence). CDR3 in DNA: TGTGCCAGCAGTTTCGCAGGGAAAAATGAAAAACTGTTTTTT. Amino acids: CASSFAGKNEKLFF.

The table lists this clone with a count of one. The chain links TRBV28 to TRBJ2-7, with 7 bases matching TRBD1. The CDR3 extends over 14 amino acids. The V gene end was trimmed by 1 base and the J gene end by 6 bases; junction bases not matched to a gene: 6. In germline, CDR1 is MDHEN, CDR2 SYDVKM. CDR3 in DNA: TGTGCCAGCAGTTTATCTTACAGGGGTAGCGAGCAGTACTTC. This sequence encodes CASSLSYRGSEQYF.

This clone has only one observation. The V gene is TRBV10-3, the J gene TRBJ2-5, with 10 positions matching TRBD2. Germline V gives CDR1 ENHRY, CDR2 SYGVKD. The CDR3 contains 12 residues. The junction had 4 bases not matched to a gene; V was cut back by 10 bases and J by 5 bases. The CDR3 DNA reads TGTGCCACCTCTAGCGGGAGTGAGACCCAGTACTTC. Translating gives CATSSGSETQYF.

The chain uses TRBV7-9 and TRBJ1-1, with 7 bases fitting TRBD1. This CDR3 comprises 15 residues. CDR1 and CDR2 from the germline V gene are SEHNR and FQNEAQ (reference sequence). Trimming removed 5 bases from V and 0 bases from J; junction bases left unmatched: 6. The CDR3 is CASSPRDSLNTEAFF. Written as DNA, the CDR3 is TGTGCCAGCAGCCCCCGGGACAGCCTGAACACTGAAGCTTTCTTT.

V and J are TRBV6-6 and TRBJ1-4; D is undetermined. CDR3 size: 14 residues. Between the trimmed V and J ends, which lost 5 bases and 3 bases, there was a span of 10 bases. CDR1 is MNHNY and CDR2 is SVGAGI in the germline V gene (reference sequence). In DNA form, the CDR3 reads TGTGCCAGCAGTCGCCGGCGGGCTAATGAAAAACTGTTTTTT. This codes for CASSRRRANEKLFF.

This chain uses TRBV16 with TRBJ2-5; D not certain. Germline lookup yields CDR1 KGHSY and CDR2 FQNENV. The CDR3 consists of 17 residues. V was trimmed by 0 bases and J by 5 bases, leaving 19 bases between them. CDR3 residues: CASSQSFQVNRMETQYF. The CDR3, as DNA: TGTGCCAGCAGCCAATCTTTCCAGGTCAATCGGATGGAGACCCAGTACTTC.

V gene TRBV14 combines with J gene TRBJ1-1; D remains ambiguous. This CDR3 contains 13 residues. V was shortened by 1 base and J by 3 bases, with 6 bases between the two germline ends. Germline V gene sequence: CDR1 SGHDN, CDR2 FVKESK. The CDR3, as DNA: TGTGCCAGCAGCCAAGGATGGGACACTGAAGCTTTCTTT. Residues: CASSQGWDTEAFF.

V gene TRBV28 combines with J gene TRBJ1-2; TRBD1 matches at 7 bases. The CDR3 is made up of 13 amino acids. The V gene's germline CDR1 is MDHEN and CDR2 SYDVKM. Trimming removed 6 bases from V and 5 bases from J; junction bases left unmatched: 6. CDR3 bases: TGTGCCAGCAGCCCAACAGGGGATTATGGCTACACCTTC. This gives the protein CASSPTGDYGYTF.

The rearrangement links TRBV2 to TRBJ2-1, with a tentative D call TRBD2 (6 bases). This CDR3 is 14 amino acids long. The ends were cut back, 7 bases at V and 3 bases at J, with 13 bases in the middle. Germline V gene sequence: CDR1 SNHLY, CDR2 FYNNEI. The CDR3, as DNA: TGTGCCAGCAATCCCGGGAGTCTCTACAATGAGCAGTTCTTC. It is translated as CASNPGSLYNEQFF. Full variable domain (rest looked up from reference TRBV2 and TRBJ2-1): EPEVTQTPSHQVTQMGQEVILRCVPISNHLYFYWYRQILGQKVEFLVSFYNNEISEKSEIFDDQFSVERPDGSNFTLKIRSTKLEDSAMYFCASNPGSLYNEQFFGPGTRLTVL.

Comment on this clone: A junction end diverges from the germline sequence, so it may reflect a read error. The rearrangement joins TRBV7-7 to TRBJ2-5, with a tentative D call TRBD2 (6 bases). The CDR3 is 15 residues long. Germline V gene lookup returns CDR1 SSHAT and CDR2 FNYEAQ (reference sequence). DNA of the CDR3: TGTGCTAGCAGCCCTTCGACTAGTATCCCCGAGACCCAGTACTTC. Residues: CASSPSTSIPETQYF.

The rearrangement joins TRBV5-6 to TRBJ2-1; the match to TRBD1 covers 7 bases. The germline V gene encodes CDR1 SGHDT and CDR2 YYEEEE. The V segment lost 0 bases and the J segment 4 bases; nucleotides outside the gene matches: 7. This CDR3 has 16 residues. In nucleotides, the CDR3 is TGTGCCAGCAGCTTGGCCGGCAGGGGGAGATACAATGAGCAGTTCTTC. Translation: CASSLAGRGRYNEQFF.

The chain joins TRBV21-1 to TRBJ2-3. TRBV21-1 is reported as a pseudogene. The CDR3 has 10 amino acids. The CDR3 protein is CASNLHTQYF. In DNA, the CDR3 is TGTGCCAGCAACCTCCATACGCAGTATTTT.

The V gene is TRBV27, the J gene TRBJ1-2; D unresolved. The CDR3 consists of 14 residues. CDR1 and CDR2 from the germline V gene are MNHEY and SMNVEV (reference sequence). V gave up 5 bases and J gave up 0 bases, with 10 bases separating them. CDR3 nucleotides: TGTGCCAGCAGTCCCCAGCACACTAACTATGGCTACACCTTC. Translating gives CASSPQHTNYGYTF.

This chain connects TRBV19 to TRBJ2-5, with D tentatively TRBD1 or TRBD2 (7 bases each). Germline lookup yields CDR1 LNHDA and CDR2 SQIVND (reference sequence). CDR3 length equals 13 residues. Trimming pared 9 bases from V and 4 bases from J, leaving 15 bases between. The DNA of the CDR3 is TGTGCCAGACCAGGGGGGGTAGGAGAGACCCAGTACTTC. This sequence encodes CARPGGVGETQYF.

The chain carries TRBV10-3 and TRBJ1-5, with 7 nucleotides matching TRBD1. CDR3 length: 15 amino acids. Germline assignment: CDR1 ENHRY and CDR2 SYGVKD. The V segment lost 0 bases and the J segment 5 bases; nucleotides outside the gene matches: 4. The CDR3 here is CAISESSQGDQPQHF. The CDR3 DNA reads TGTGCCATCAGTGAGTCGAGTCAGGGGGATCAGCCCCAGCATTTT.

The rearrangement joins TRBV11-3 to TRBJ2-5; 7 bases fit TRBD2. This CDR3 region has 15 residues. V lost 3 bases and J lost 5; bases outside the gene matches: 9. Germline loops: CDR1 SGHNT, CDR2 YENEEA. The CDR3 nucleotides read TGTGCCAGCAGCTTGGTGGGAGGGCCAGGGGAGACCCAGTACTTC. This translates into CASSLVGGPGETQYF.